This is a list of T cell receptor beta chains from one sample in a study of response to subunit inactivated influenza vaccine. TCRdb analysed the RT-PCR reads with MiXCR anew, one entry per CDR3 protein. This table holds around 500,000 distinct CDR3 sequences, over 9.5% found once. The specimen comprised PBMCs from blood, sampled roughly 48 days after vaccination. The receptors were gathered from a man aged 50 to 59 who received an inactivated influenza vaccine. Both conserved end residues are part of each CDR3. The D gene is left open where the match is weak. Only some rows state a clone size, as once, few, many or a class for expanded clones.

v_gene	d_gene	abundance	j_gene	CDR3aa	CDR3nt
TRBV7-6	TRBD2	few	TRBJ2-5	CASSSSAGGNLPQETQYF	TGTGCCAGCAGTTCATCTGCGGGAGGAAACTTACCCCAAGAGACCCAGTACTTC
TRBV29-1	TRBD1	NA	TRBJ1-1	CSVLVRDRDTEAFF	TGCAGCGTTTTGGTCCGGGACAGGGACACTGAAGCTTTCTTT
TRBV7-3	TRBD2	NA	TRBJ2-1	CASSFTREVYNEQFF	TGTGCCAGCAGCTTTACTCGGGAGGTCTACAATGAGCAGTTCTTC
TRBV6-2/TRBV6-3	NA	few	TRBJ2-3	CASSQDHTDTQYF	TGTGCCAGCAGTCAGGACCACACAGATACGCAGTATTTT
TRBV29-1	NA	many	TRBJ2-5	CSVESPGSRQETQYF	TGCAGCGTTGAGTCCCCCGGCAGCCGACAAGAGACCCAGTACTTC
TRBV7-2	TRBD2	few	TRBJ2-3	CASSTVWGLAGGRISDTQYF	TGTGCCAGCAGTACAGTCTGGGGACTAGCGGGGGGGCGAATCTCAGATACGCAGTATTTT
TRBV7-8	TRBD1	few	TRBJ2-1	CASSSDRAGNEQFF	TGTGCCAGCAGCTCAGACAGGGCAGGGAATGAGCAGTTCTTC
TRBV20-1	TRBD1	few	TRBJ2-7	CSSGTGSSYEQYF	TGCAGCTCCGGGACAGGCAGCTCCTACGAGCAGTACTTC
TRBV12-3/TRBV12-4	TRBD1	few	TRBJ1-6	CASSYRTGGGYSPLHF	TGTGCCAGCAGTTATAGGACAGGGGGCGGATATTCACCCCTCCACTTT
TRBV10-3	NA	NA	TRBJ2-5	CAISESERGETQYF	TGTGCCATCAGTGAGTCTGAACGCGGAGAGACCCAGTACTTC
TRBV9	NA	many	TRBJ2-3	CASSVGIVRDDTQYF	TGTGCCAGCAGCGTGGGGATCGTTAGGGATGATACGCAGTATTTT
TRBV29-1	TRBD2	NA	TRBJ2-1	CSAPHRTSGTFEQFF	TGCAGCGCCCCCCACCGGACTAGCGGGACTTTTGAGCAGTTCTTC
TRBV27	TRBD1	NA	TRBJ2-1	CAATARGPGNEQFF	TGTGCCGCGACGGCGAGGGGGCCGGGCAATGAGCAGTTCTTC
TRBV2	TRBD1	few	TRBJ1-5	CASSDQTGTGLRHF	TGTGCCAGCAGCGATCAAACCGGGACAGGGTTACGGCATTTT
TRBV7-2	NA	few	TRBJ2-7	CASSAQAGVYEQYF	TGTGCCAGCAGCGCCCAGGCCGGAGTCTACGAGCAGTACTTC
TRBV10-3	TRBD1	NA	TRBJ2-3	CAISETGGADTQYF	TGTGCCATCAGTGAGACAGGGGGAGCAGATACGCAGTATTTT
TRBV7-2	NA	NA	TRBJ2-7	CASSLYTGAVYEQYF	TGTGCCAGCAGCTTATACACAGGAGCTGTCTACGAGCAGTACTTC
TRBV12-3/TRBV12-4	TRBD1	few	TRBJ2-6	CASSPLWGDRDSGANVLTF	TGTGCCAGCAGTCCCCTTTGGGGGGACAGGGACTCTGGGGCCAACGTCCTGACTTTC
TRBV6-2/TRBV6-3	NA	NA	TRBJ2-1	CASSYPMVAGWKNEQFF	TGTGCCAGCAGTTACCCAATGGTCGCAGGGTGGAAAAATGAGCAGTTCTTC
TRBV5-4	NA	NA	TRBJ2-2	CASSSPRGTGELFF	TGTGCCAGCTCATCCCCCCGGGGCACCGGGGAGCTGTTTTTT
TRBV12-3/TRBV12-4	NA	few	TRBJ2-3	CASIFSGTGDTQYF	TGTGCCAGCATCTTTAGCGGGACAGGTGATACGCAGTATTTT
TRBV20-1	NA	many	TRBJ1-5	CSARGAGGNQPQHF	TGCAGTGCTAGAGGGGCGGGAGGCAATCAGCCCCAGCATTTT
TRBV27	TRBD2	NA	TRBJ2-1	CASSLISGNMEFF	TGTGCCAGCAGTTTGATTAGCGGGAATATGGAGTTCTTC
TRBV15	TRBD1	NA	TRBJ2-5	CATSRIAGTGQETQYF	TGTGCCACCAGCAGGATTGCCGGGACAGGGCAAGAGACCCAGTACTTC
TRBV20-1	TRBD1	NA	TRBJ2-1	CSAGGDRGYNEQFF	TGCAGTGCTGGGGGGGACAGGGGTTACAATGAGCAGTTCTTC
TRBV7-6	NA	NA	TRBJ1-6	CASSLGLPADSPLHF	TGTGCCAGCAGCTTAGGACTCCCAGCTGATTCACCCCTCCACTTT
TRBV12-3/TRBV12-4	TRBD1	NA	TRBJ1-5	CASSLTQGAGNQPQHF	TGTGCCAGCAGTTTAACACAGGGGGCAGGCAATCAGCCCCAGCATTTT
TRBV20-1	TRBD1	NA	TRBJ1-1	CSARIGGRATEAFF	TGCAGTGCTCGGATAGGGGGCCGGGCCACTGAAGCTTTCTTT
TRBV7-2	TRBD2	few	TRBJ2-3	CASSTSSGGTVTQYF	TGTGCCAGCAGCACCTCTAGCGGGGGGACAGTAACGCAGTATTTT
TRBV12-3/TRBV12-4	TRBD2	NA	TRBJ2-3	CASRGLAGDPDTQYF	TGTGCCAGCAGAGGACTAGCGGGAGATCCAGATACGCAGTATTTT
TRBV7-2	NA	NA	TRBJ1-3	CASSPLRDSHSGNTIYF	TGTGCCAGCAGCCCCCTGCGAGACAGCCACTCTGGAAACACCATATATTTT
TRBV6-1	NA	many	TRBJ1-5	CASSEVWGNQPQHF	TGTGCCAGCAGTGAGGTCTGGGGTAATCAGCCCCAGCATTTT
TRBV20-1	TRBD2	NA	TRBJ2-7	CSAIRGGSYEQYF	TGCAGTGCCATCCGGGGGGGGTCCTACGAGCAGTACTTC
TRBV27	NA	many	TRBJ1-5	CASSLSGGTVSNQPQHF	TGTGCCAGCAGTTTATCGGGGGGGACGGTCAGCAATCAGCCCCAGCATTTT
TRBV7-6	NA	NA	TRBJ1-5	CASSFIRSNQPQHF	TGTGCCAGCAGCTTCATAAGGTCTAATCAGCCCCAGCATTTT
TRBV24-1	NA	few	TRBJ2-1	CATSDGSLNEQFF	TGTGCCACCAGTGATGGGTCCCTCAATGAGCAGTTCTTC
TRBV7-8	NA	NA	TRBJ1-6	CASSLGNGQRNSPLHF	TGTGCCAGCAGCTTAGGCAACGGACAGAGAAATTCACCCCTCCACTTT
TRBV6-5	NA	NA	TRBJ2-1	CASSYSIGGVGYNEQFF	TGTGCCAGCAGTTACTCGATTGGGGGAGTGGGCTACAATGAGCAGTTCTTC
TRBV12-3/TRBV12-4	NA	NA	TRBJ2-2	CASCLPPGELFF	TGTGCCAGTTGTCTCCCTCCCGGGGAGCTGTTTTTT
TRBV11-2	TRBD2	many	TRBJ2-1	CASSLVPGGLDEQFF	TGTGCCAGCAGCTTAGTTCCGGGGGGGCTCGATGAGCAGTTCTTC
TRBV12-3/TRBV12-4	TRBD1	many	TRBJ1-4	CASSNRGGDEKLFF	TGTGCCAGCAGTAACAGGGGCGGGGATGAAAAACTGTTTTTT
TRBV5-1	NA	many	TRBJ2-1	CASSQNLNEQFF	TGCGCCAGCAGCCAAAACTTGAATGAGCAGTTCTTC
TRBV20-1	NA	NA	TRBJ2-1	CSARGNLNSYNEQFF	TGCAGTGCTAGAGGGAACCTGAACTCCTACAATGAGCAGTTCTTC
TRBV12-3/TRBV12-4	NA	few	TRBJ2-4	CASSLMGRAKNIQYF	TGTGCCAGCAGTTTAATGGGACGGGCCAAAAACATTCAGTACTTC
TRBV7-9	TRBD1	few	TRBJ2-5	CASSYYRGETQYF	TGTGCCAGCAGTTACTACAGGGGAGAGACCCAGTACTTC
TRBV5-1	NA	many	TRBJ1-3	CASSVEGRGNTIYF	TGCGCCAGCAGCGTTGAGGGGCGGGGAAACACCATATATTTT
TRBV4-2	TRBD2	NA	TRBJ2-3	CASSQGEREGEDTQYF	TGTGCCAGCAGCCAAGGGGAGCGGGAGGGCGAAGATACGCAGTATTTT
TRBV5-6	NA	NA	TRBJ2-5	CASSFLQVQETQYF	TGTGCCAGCAGCTTTTTACAGGTGCAAGAGACCCAGTACTTC
TRBV20-1	NA	NA	TRBJ2-3	CSASRPSTDTQYF	TGCAGTGCCTCTCGGCCCAGCACAGATACGCAGTATTTT
TRBV12-3/TRBV12-4	NA	many	TRBJ2-1	CASTLYNEQFF	TGTGCCAGCACCCTCTACAATGAGCAGTTCTTC